The 23 T cell receptor beta chains listed next were all sequenced from one sample in a study of cytomegalovirus exposure and HLA in healthy donors. The assay was immunoSEQ multiplex PCR, and TCRdb's table has in-frame clones only and misses some. In the table there are approximately 210,000 clones, about 83% of which are singletons. Material: PBMCs. The origin of the receptors is a woman younger than 35 in good health and CMV-seronegative.

The CDR3 DNA reads as TGCGCCAGCAGCGTCGACAGTTCCGGGGAGCTGTTTTTT. This codes for CASSVDSSGELFF. This sequence joins TRBV5-1 and TRBJ2-2, with D possibly matching TRBD1 (5 bases). This CDR3 region has 13 residues. V gave up 4 bases and J gave up 6 bases, with 10 bases separating them. The germline CDR1 and CDR2 sequences are SGHRS and YFSETQ.

This clone was seen a single time. The CDR3 DNA sequence: TGCGCCAGCAGCCCAGGGACTCAAAGCAATCAGCCCCAGCATTTT. This translates into CASSPGTQSNQPQHF. This chain connects TRBV23-1 to TRBJ1-5; perhaps TRBD1 as D (5 bases). TRBV23-1 is identified as an open reading frame with a role that is uncertain. With 6 bases removed from V and 1 base from J, the gap between germline ends came to 13 bases. This CDR3 is built from 15 residues.

Only a few counts were recorded for this clone. J is TRBJ2-7 and V is TRBV13; 12 bases are shared with TRBD1. The CDR3 length is 15 residues. J lost 4 bases, V lost 5 bases, and 6 bases had no gene match. Germline V gene lookup returns CDR1 PRHDT and CDR2 FYEKMQ (reference sequence). In DNA, the CDR3 is TGTGCCAGCAGCCAAGGGACAGGGGGCTCGTACGAGCAGTACTTC. Amino acid sequence: CASSQGTGGSYEQYF.

The rearrangement joins TRBV6-5 to TRBJ2-1; 8 nucleotides align to TRBD1. Germline V gives CDR1 MNHEY, CDR2 SVGAGI. Trimming took 8 bases from V and 6 from J; bases not matched to a gene: 12. The length of the CDR3 is 15 residues. CDR3 amino acids: CASRPQGARINEQFF. The CDR3 DNA reads as TGTGCCAGCCGCCCCCAGGGGGCGCGTATCAATGAGCAGTTCTTC.

The CDR3 sequence: CASSLGGSTGHSNQPQHF. Here the CDR3 DNA reads TGTGCCAGCAGCTTGGGGGGGTCGACAGGGCATAGCAATCAGCCCCAGCATTTT. The rearrangement joins TRBV5-6 to TRBJ1-5; 7 nucleotides line up with TRBD1. CDR3 length: 18 residues. In germline, CDR1 is SGHDT, CDR2 YYEEEE. Trimming cost V 0 bases and J 0 bases; bases outside gene matches: 9. Combining the CDR3 with reference TRBV5-6 and TRBJ1-5 gives the whole variable domain DAGVTQSPTHLIKTRGQQVTLRCSPKSGHDTVSWYQQALGQGPQFIFQYYEEEERQRGNFPDRFSGHQFPNYSSELNVNALLLGDSALYLCASSLGGSTGHSNQPQHFGDGTRLSIL.

J is TRBJ1-1 and V is TRBV5-1, with D uncertain. Germline CDR1 is SGHRS and CDR2 is YFSETQ. V lost 4 bases and J 0 bases, leaving 13 bases between the germline ends. The CDR3 sequence is 15 residues long. CDR3 coding DNA: TGCGCCAGCAGCCTGGACGCACTTGTGAACACTGAAGCTTTCTTT. It is translated as CASSLDALVNTEAFF. The full variable domain, with the rest looked up from reference TRBV5-1 and TRBJ1-1, is KAGVTQTPRYLIKTRGQQVTLSCSPISGHRSVSWYQQTPGQGLQFLFEYFSETQRNKGNFPGRFSGRQFSNSRSEMNVSTLELGDSALYLCASSLDALVNTEAFFGQGTRLTVV.

The chain uses TRBV9 and TRBJ2-7; 9 bases are shared with TRBD1. V lost 0 bases to trimming and J lost 2 bases; unmatched junction nucleotides: 9. Germline-derived CDR1 and CDR2 are SGDLS and YYNGEE. The CDR3 runs 17 residues. This CDR3 reads CASSVDKRTGVTYEQYF. Written as DNA, the CDR3 is TGTGCCAGCAGCGTAGATAAAAGGACAGGGGTTACCTACGAGCAGTACTTC.

V usage is TRBV15 and J usage is TRBJ2-1; 9 bases match TRBD2. The CDR3 spans 15 residues. The germline V gene encodes CDR1 LNHNV and CDR2 YYDKDF (reference sequence). Unmatched junction bases numbered 4, after V lost 0 bases and J lost 7 bases. CDR3 sequence (DNA): TGTGCCACCAGCAGAGATATTACTAGCGGGAATGAGCAGTTCTTC. It encodes CATSRDITSGNEQFF.

The chain combines TRBV19 with TRBJ1-1; the D gene is possibly TRBD1 (6 bases). Germline V gene data show CDR1 as LNHDA and CDR2 as SQIVND (reference sequence). The CDR3 is 14 amino acids. V gave up 6 bases and J gave up 1 base, with 12 bases separating them. The CDR3, as DNA: TGTGCCAGTAGGAATAGGGGGGGGAACACTGAAGCTTTCTTT. It is translated as CASRNRGGNTEAFF. Full variable domain (missing parts from reference TRBV19 and TRBJ1-1): DGGITQSPKYLFRKEGQNVTLSCEQNLNHDAMYWYRQDPGQGLRLIYYSQIVNDFQKGDIAEGYSVSREKKESFPLTVTSAQKNPTAFYLCASRNRGGNTEAFFGQGTRLTVV.

This clone was seen once. This chain uses TRBV19 with TRBJ2-7; tentative D call: TRBD1 (6 bases). CDR3 size: 14 residues. CDR1 LNHDA and CDR2 SQIVND come from the germline V gene (reference sequence). Deletions cut 1 base from V and 6 bases from J, with 13 bases between. The CDR3 here is CASSIGRQGIEQYF. The CDR3 region has the DNA TGTGCCAGTAGTATAGGTAGGCAGGGGATCGAGCAGTACTTC.

The genes are TRBV7-2 and TRBJ1-5; 10 bases are shared with TRBD1. The junction had 5 bases not matched to a gene; V was cut back by 5 bases and J by 4 bases. Germline-derived CDR1 and CDR2 are SGHTA and FQGNSA. The CDR3 is 15 residues long. The CDR3 DNA follows: TGTGCCAGCAGCACGGGACAGGGGTTTAATCAGCCCCAGCATTTT. It codes for CASSTGQGFNQPQHF.

The V and J genes are TRBV10-1 and TRBJ2-3; TRBD1 aligns across 12 bases. This CDR3 comprises 17 residues. Per germline, CDR1 WNHNN and CDR2 SYGVQD (reference sequence). After removal of 2 bases from V and 6 bases from J, the junction contained 9 bases not matched to a gene. Here the CDR3 DNA reads TGCGCCAGCAGTGAGGGCGGGACAGGGGGCCCCCGCGATACGCAGTATTTT. Encoded protein: CASSEGGTGGPRDTQYF.

The chain combines TRBV19 with TRBJ1-1; a weak D match, TRBD1 (5 bases). V was shortened by 7 bases and J by 1 base, with 13 bases between the two germline ends. Per the germline V gene, CDR1 is LNHDA and CDR2 is SQIVND (reference sequence). The CDR3 is 14 residues long. The CDR3 protein is CASTGGVWNTEAFF. The CDR3, as DNA: TGTGCCAGTACGGGGGGGGTTTGGAACACTGAAGCTTTCTTT. The entire variable domain, with the rest obtained from reference TRBV19 and TRBJ1-1, is as follows: DGGITQSPKYLFRKEGQNVTLSCEQNLNHDAMYWYRQDPGQGLRLIYYSQIVNDFQKGDIAEGYSVSREKKESFPLTVTSAQKNPTAFYLCASTGGVWNTEAFFGQGTRLTVV.

J is TRBJ1-1 and V is TRBV4-1; D is ambiguous. This CDR3 has 14 residues. Germline CDR1 and CDR2: MGHRA and YSYEKL. Trimming shortened V by 2 bases and J by 0 bases, and 7 bases separated the two germline ends. This chain's CDR3 is CASSQPQLNTEAFF. Written as DNA, the CDR3 is TGCGCCAGCAGCCAACCTCAGTTGAACACTGAAGCTTTCTTT.

The CDR3 bases are TGTGCCTGGAGTGAATACCTAGGACAGATACCGTTGAACGCTTTCTTT. Translation: CAWSEYLGQIPLNAFF. J is TRBJ1-1 and V is TRBV30, with a weak D call TRBD1 (6 bases). V was cut by 1 base and J by 11 bases, with 26 bases left in between. Germline CDR1 and CDR2: GTSNPN and SVGIG (reference sequence). The CDR3 contains 16 residues.

The chain joins TRBV11-2 to TRBJ2-7; possible D gene TRBD2, 5 bases. Germline-derived CDR1 and CDR2 are SGHAT and FQNNGV. This CDR3 comprises 15 residues. Trimming stripped 4 bases from V and 1 base from J, with 14 bases between. CDR3 in amino acids: CASSSPGGLSYEQYF. The DNA of the CDR3 is TGTGCCAGCAGCTCACCAGGCGGGCTGTCCTACGAGCAGTACTTC.

This chain links TRBV23-1 with TRBJ2-5, with D perhaps matching TRBD1 (5 bases). TRBV23-1 is labeled an ORF, and its function is uncertain. This CDR3 region has 19 residues. V lost 7 bases and J lost 5, with 32 bases in between. The CDR3 coding sequence is TGCGCCAGCATTCGTCCCCGACAGAAGCCGAATCCCCCCCCCGAGACCCAGTACTTC. This gives the protein CASIRPRQKPNPPPETQYF.

The chain couples TRBV7-6 to TRBJ2-7; D possibly corresponds to TRBD1 (6 bases). Germline-derived CDR1 and CDR2 are SGHVS and FNYEAQ. Trimming removed 1 base from V and 3 bases from J, with 16 bases in between. The CDR3 has 16 amino acids. The DNA for the CDR3 is TGTGCCAGCAGCTTAGAAGCCCAACAGGGAAACTACGAGCAGTACTTC. This translates into CASSLEAQQGNYEQYF.

J is TRBJ1-2 and V is TRBV5-1; D might be TRBD1 (5 bases). V gave up 0 bases and J gave up 4 bases, with 13 bases separating them. The CDR3 loop spans 15 amino acids. CDR1 and CDR2 (germline): SGHRS, YFSETQ. CDR3 in DNA: TGCGCCAGCAGCTTGGATGGGGGGAGCTTCTATGGCTACACCTTC. Residues: CASSLDGGSFYGYTF.

This chain joins TRBV20-1 and TRBJ2-7; TRBD1 is a possible D gene (6 bases). The V end was cut by 6 bases, the J end by 5 bases, with 11 bases between. Germline-derived CDR1 and CDR2 are DFQATT and SNEGSKA (reference sequence). The CDR3 consists of 11 residues. CDR3 protein: CSAGQTNEQYF. The DNA for the CDR3 is TGCAGTGCCGGACAGACCAACGAGCAGTACTTC.

The rearrangement uses TRBV6-4 and TRBJ1-2, with D uncertain. This CDR3 is built from 15 residues. Trimming shortened V by 3 bases and J by 8 bases, and 19 bases separated the two germline ends. CDR1 is MRHNA, CDR2 SNTAGT, per germline. The CDR3 nucleotides read TGTGCCAGCAGTGAGTTCCTAGACACCCCGGGAGGCTACACCTTC. Its translation is CASSEFLDTPGGYTF.

The chain employs TRBV9 and TRBJ2-2; 13 bases map to TRBD2. CDR3 length equals 17 residues. With V trimmed by 0 bases and J by 5 bases, 4 bases remained unmatched. The germline CDR1 and CDR2 sequences are SGDLS and YYNGEE. Here the CDR3 reads CASSVATGLAGTGELFF. The CDR3 bases are TGTGCCAGCAGCGTAGCTACGGGACTAGCGGGGACCGGGGAGCTGTTTTTT.

In nucleotides, the CDR3 is TGTGCCAGCAGTCCTAACAGGGTAAGGAACACTGAAGCTTTCTTT. It encodes CASSPNRVRNTEAFF. The V gene is TRBV27, the J gene TRBJ1-1; TRBD1 might be the D (6 bases). Germline-derived CDR1 and CDR2 are MNHEY and SMNVEV (reference sequence). This CDR3 region has 15 residues. V was pared by 5 bases and J by 1 base, with 14 bases between.